Below, 31 T cell receptor beta chains from the same sample are listed, as sequenced in a study of blood T cells in healthy people across ages. The use of a sample-barcoded 5' primer and a J-beta primer mix characterized a second PCR of roughly 6 to 11 cycles. TCRdb analysed the 5' RACE reads with MiXCR anew, one entry per CDR3 protein. Here the sample spans around 500,000 distinct CDR3 sequences, around 48% being singletons. Source material: blood. Receptor source: a man older than 75 in good health.

V is TRBV20-1 and J is TRBJ2-5; the D is unclear. Trimming took off 4 bases at V and 2 bases at J, with 11 bases between the two ends. The germline gives CDR1 DFQATT, CDR2 SNEGSKA (reference sequence). The CDR3 is 13 amino acids. CDR3 loop: CSAKWQKQETQYF. Here the CDR3 DNA reads TGCAGTGCTAAGTGGCAGAAACAAGAGACCCAGTACTTC.

The chain is built from TRBV10-3 and TRBJ2-7; the D gene is possibly TRBD1 (5 bases). V dropped 0 bases and J dropped 2 bases, with 11 bases sitting between them. Per germline, CDR1 ENHRY and CDR2 SYGVKD. This CDR3 comprises 15 residues. In nucleotides, the CDR3 is TGTGCCATCAGTGAGTCGCGTCAGGGCCCCTACGAGCAGTACTTC. Translation: CAISESRQGPYEQYF.

The CDR3 DNA follows: TGTGCCACCAGCAGCACGACAGGAGATACGCAGTATTTT. Protein sequence: CATSSTTGDTQYF. The chain links TRBV15 to TRBJ2-3; weak D call: TRBD1 (6 bases). Trimming pared 3 bases from V and 5 bases from J, leaving 9 bases between. Germline V CDR1 and CDR2: LNHNV, YYDKDF (reference sequence). The CDR3 is made up of 13 amino acids.

This clonotype came up a few times. The chain is built from TRBV10-1 and TRBJ2-1; D not certain. Between the trimmed V and J ends, which lost 0 bases and 8 bases, there was a span of 14 bases. CDR3 length: 15 residues. CDR1 and CDR2 from the germline V gene are WNHNN and SYGVQD (reference sequence). CDR3 amino acids: CASSESASSFDEQFF. The CDR3 DNA is TGCGCCAGCAGTGAGTCCGCTTCGTCCTTCGATGAGCAGTTCTTC.

This clonotype was counted only a few times. The CDR3 spells CSVVVMDGYTF. CDR3 in DNA: TGCAGCGTTGTGGTCATGGATGGCTACACCTTC. The chain links TRBV29-1 to TRBJ1-2; D not certain. Germline CDR1 is SQVTM and CDR2 is ANQGSEA. The length of the CDR3 is 11 residues. V dropped 4 bases and J dropped 6 bases, with 9 bases sitting between them.

In its sample, this clonotype was seen once. Given a much more abundant clone one base away, this may be a read error. The chain has TRBV7-9 and TRBJ2-3; tentative D call: TRBD2 (6 bases). Germline values: CDR1 SEHNR, CDR2 FQNEAQ (reference sequence). The germline V and J ends were trimmed by 5 bases and 2 bases, with 11 bases remaining between them. This CDR3 spans 14 amino acids. The CDR3 is CASSIGRYTDTQYF. In nucleotides, the CDR3 is TGTGCCAGCAGCATCGGGAGATACACAGATACGCAGTATTTT. Looking up the rest from reference TRBV7-9 and TRBJ2-3 gives the full variable domain: DTGVSQNPRHKITKRGQNVTFRCDPISEHNRLYWYRQTLGQGPEFLTYFQNEAQLEKSRLLSDRFSAERPKGSFSTLEIQRTEQGDSAMYLCASSIGRYTDTQYFGPGTRLTVL.

Only a few counts were recorded for this clonotype. The J gene is TRBJ2-7, the V gene TRBV24-1; D is unresolved. The germline V gene encodes CDR1 KGHDR and CDR2 SFDVKD. V shed 1 base and J shed 6 bases, with 6 bases lying between them. The CDR3 totals 12 residues. CDR3 sequence: CATSDFSGEQYF. The CDR3 nucleotides are TGTGCCACCAGTGATTTCTCTGGCGAGCAGTACTTC.

The V gene is TRBV7-6, the J gene TRBJ2-3; D ambiguous. The CDR3 contains 17 residues. The V and J ends lost 1 base and 4 bases respectively, with 18 bases between them. Germline assignment: CDR1 SGHVS and CDR2 FNYEAQ. CDR3: CASSLVGIGQSADTQYF. The CDR3 DNA reads as TGTGCCAGCAGCTTAGTCGGAATAGGGCAGTCCGCAGATACGCAGTATTTT.

The chain uses TRBV20-1 and TRBJ2-4; TRBD2 matches at 9 bases. The J call may be incorrect, as the DNA end agrees better with TRBJ2-7. Per germline, CDR1 DFQATT and CDR2 SNEGSKA (reference sequence). The CDR3 consists of 14 residues. The CDR3 DNA follows: TGCAGTGCTACCTTAGCGGGGGTCGGGTACGAGCAGTACTTC. Encoded protein: CSATLAGVGYEQYF.

The chain is built from TRBV20-1 and TRBJ1-5; no reliable D call. The CDR3 extends over 14 amino acids. Germline V gene lookup returns CDR1 DFQATT and CDR2 SNEGSKA (reference sequence). V was clipped by 3 bases and J by 2 bases, with 11 bases between them. As DNA, the CDR3 is TGCAGTGCTAGTGAGGCGGTGGGCAATCAGCCCCAGCATTTT. It codes for CSASEAVGNQPQHF.

This clonotype has a handful of counts. The genes are TRBV7-2 and TRBJ2-7; the D is unclear. The germline V gene has CDR1 SGHTA and CDR2 FQGNSA. The length of the CDR3 is 14 residues. Deletions cut 2 bases from V and 1 base from J, with 9 bases between. CDR3 DNA sequence: TGTGCCAGCAGCTTATGGGGAACTTCCTACGAGCAGTACTTC. As protein: CASSLWGTSYEQYF. Variable domain in full (rest from reference TRBV7-2 and TRBJ2-7): GAGVSQSPSNKVTEKGKDVELRCDPISGHTALYWYRQSLGQGLEFLIYFQGNSAPDKSGLPSDRFSAERTGGSVSTLTIQRTQQEDSAVYLCASSLWGTSYEQYFGPGTRLTVT.

This chain links TRBV28 with TRBJ1-2, with TRBD1 matching 10 bases. The CDR3 is 14 residues long. J was trimmed by 8 bases and V by 7 bases; bases with no gene match: 10. Germline V lookup: CDR1 MDHEN, CDR2 SYDVKM. The CDR3 loop reads CASTVGQGTTGYTF. The CDR3 nucleotides are TGTGCCAGCACCGTGGGACAGGGGACGACCGGCTACACCTTC.

This clonotype was seen just once. J is TRBJ1-3 and V is TRBV14; D is ambiguous. Per germline, CDR1 SGHDN and CDR2 FVKESK. V lost 0 bases and J lost 9, with 9 bases in between. The CDR3 spans 13 residues. CDR3 sequence: CASSQDPASTIYF. In nucleotides, the CDR3 is TGTGCCAGCAGCCAAGATCCGGCTTCCACCATATATTTT.

This clonotype was recorded only once. The V call is TRBV25-1, the J call TRBJ2-7; no clear D gene. The CDR3 contains 13 residues. The germline gives CDR1 MGHDK, CDR2 SYGVNS. With 2 bases removed from V and 4 bases from J, the gap between germline ends came to 9 bases. CDR3 amino acids: CASSESHPYEQYF. The CDR3 bases are TGTGCCAGCAGTGAAAGTCACCCTTACGAGCAGTACTTC.

The J gene is TRBJ2-1, the V gene TRBV12-3 or TRBV12-4, with D perhaps assigned TRBD1 or TRBD2 (5 bases each). This CDR3 is built from 16 residues. V dropped 7 bases and J dropped 0 bases, with 16 bases sitting between them. CDR3 nucleotide sequence: TGTGCCAGCACCCTAGGACGGGGCAGCTCCTACAATGAGCAGTTCTTC. It is translated as CASTLGRGSSYNEQFF.

This clonotype was counted a few times. The chain uses TRBV7-9 and TRBJ1-6, with D uncertain. This CDR3 is 13 amino acids long. The germline gives CDR1 SEHNR, CDR2 FQNEAQ (reference sequence). V lost 4 bases and J lost 5, with 6 bases in between. CDR3 DNA: TGTGCCAGCAGCTATGGGGATAATTCACCCCTCCACTTT. Its protein product is CASSYGDNSPLHF.

This rearrangement joins TRBV7-2 to TRBJ1-1, with a possible D match to TRBD1 (6 bases). CDR1 and CDR2 (germline): SGHTA, FQGNSA. CDR3 size: 13 residues. V was clipped by 6 bases and J by 8 bases, with 16 bases between them. The CDR3 region has the DNA TGTGCCAGCAGGAGCGGACAGCTAGGAGAAGCTTTCTTT. It is translated as CASRSGQLGEAFF.

The V call is TRBV20-1, the J call TRBJ1-5; 8 nucleotides align to TRBD1. The V gene end was trimmed by 4 bases and the J gene end by 0 bases; junction bases not matched to a gene: 5. CDR3 length equals 15 residues. Germline CDR1 is DFQATT and CDR2 is SNEGSKA (reference sequence). The CDR3 protein is CSAITGGSSNQPQHF. DNA of the CDR3: TGCAGTGCTATAACAGGGGGTAGTAGCAATCAGCCCCAGCATTTT.

The chain has TRBV27 and TRBJ2-1; D is unresolved. The V end was cut by 9 bases, the J end by 5 bases, with 14 bases between. In germline, CDR1 is MNHEY, CDR2 SMNVEV (reference sequence). The CDR3 consists of 13 residues. The CDR3 DNA follows: TGTGCCAGTCAGTCTACTGATAACAATGAGCAGTTCTTC. Translated, it gives CASQSTDNNEQFF.

This clonotype has more than one count but fewer than ten. The J gene is TRBJ2-1, the V gene TRBV7-2; TRBD2 might be the D (6 bases). This CDR3 is built from 15 residues. V was trimmed by 1 base and J by 5 bases, leaving 12 bases between them. The germline V gene encodes CDR1 SGHTA and CDR2 FQGNSA. CDR3 protein: CASSLGSSGHNEQFF. In DNA, the CDR3 is TGTGCCAGCAGCTTAGGGAGTAGCGGACACAATGAGCAGTTCTTC.

J is TRBJ2-1 and V is TRBV3-1, with D uncertain. V lost 3 bases and J lost 2, with 8 bases in between. The CDR3 has 14 amino acids. Germline V gives CDR1 LGHDT, CDR2 YNNKEL (reference sequence). CDR3 sequence (DNA): TGTGCCAGCAGCCAGACACGGGCCTACAATGAGCAGTTCTTC. Translating it yields CASSQTRAYNEQFF.

The chain links TRBV10-3 to TRBJ2-1; D remains unclear. The CDR3 extends over 17 amino acids. CDR1 and CDR2 from the germline V gene are ENHRY and SYGVKD. V was shortened by 0 bases and J by 3 bases, with 15 bases between the two germline ends. The CDR3 region is CAISESATLKGYNEQFF. The CDR3 nucleotides read TGTGCCATCAGTGAGTCGGCTACACTTAAGGGCTACAATGAGCAGTTCTTC.

The rearrangement links TRBV5-4 to TRBJ2-5; TRBD2 aligns across 9 bases. V lost 4 bases and J lost 2; bases outside the gene matches: 9. Germline loops: CDR1 SGHNT, CDR2 YYREEE (reference sequence). The CDR3 totals 16 residues. As DNA, the CDR3 is TGTGCCAGCAGCATTATAGCGGGGGAGGATCAAGAGACCCAGTACTTC. Its translation: CASSIIAGEDQETQYF.

The V gene is TRBV4-3, the J gene TRBJ1-1; TRBD1 aligns across 7 bases. J was trimmed by 0 bases and V by 3 bases; bases with no gene match: 13. The CDR3 spans 18 residues. CDR1 and CDR2 from the germline V gene are LGHNA and YSLEER. The CDR3 nucleotides are TGCGCCAGCAGCCAGCTACTAAGCCGACAGGGTCTGAACACTGAAGCTTTCTTT. Encoded protein: CASSQLLSRQGLNTEAFF.

This sequence joins TRBV7-6 and TRBJ1-2; D might be TRBD1 (5 bases). CDR1 is SGHVS and CDR2 is FNYEAQ in the germline V gene. The CDR3 sequence is 14 residues long. The V end lost 0 bases, the J end lost 6 bases, and 11 bases lay between the germline ends. The DNA of the CDR3 is TGTGCCAGCAGCTTAGCGCTGGGGGGGGATGGCTACACCTTC. Its protein is CASSLALGGDGYTF. Supplemented by reference TRBV7-6 and TRBJ1-2, the full variable domain reads GAGVSQSPRYKVTKRGQDVALRCDPISGHVSLYWYRQALGQGPEFLTYFNYEAQQDKSGLPNDRFSAERPEGSISTLTIQRTEQRDSAMYRCASSLALGGDGYTFGSGTRLTVV.

In DNA, the CDR3 is TGTGCCAGCGAAGATGCACCGATGAACACTGAAGCTTTCTTT. Translation gives CASEDAPMNTEAFF. The J gene is TRBJ1-1, the V gene TRBV7-9; D is uncertain. The germline V gene encodes CDR1 SEHNR and CDR2 FQNEAQ (reference sequence). With 8 bases removed from V and 0 bases from J, the gap between germline ends came to 13 bases. The CDR3 runs to 14 residues.

The genes are TRBV5-5 and TRBJ2-5, with 8 bases identical to TRBD2. Germline CDR1 SGHKS, CDR2 YYEKEE (reference sequence). V gave up 4 bases and J gave up 1 base; unmatched junction bases: 6. The CDR3 is 15 amino acids. The CDR3 DNA reads TGTGCCAGCAGCGTGGGACTAGTGGTCCAAGAGACCCAGTACTTC. Its translation is CASSVGLVVQETQYF. Looking up the rest from reference TRBV5-5 and TRBJ2-5 gives the full variable domain: DAGVTQSPTHLIKTRGQQVTLRCSPISGHKSVSWYQQVLGQGPQFIFQYYEKEERGRGNFPDRFSARQFPNYSSELNVNALLLGDSALYLCASSVGLVVQETQYFGPGTRLLVL.

There are a few counts of this clonotype. The chain couples TRBV7-9 to TRBJ2-1; a possible D gene is TRBD1 (6 bases). This CDR3 has 15 residues. The V gene lost 2 bases and the J gene lost 5 bases, with 13 bases spanning the gap. The V gene's germline CDR1 is SEHNR and CDR2 FQNEAQ (reference sequence). The CDR3, as DNA: TGTGCCAGCAGCTTAACAGGGTTAGTGCACAATGAGCAGTTCTTC. This sequence encodes CASSLTGLVHNEQFF.

V is TRBV7-9 and J is TRBJ2-5; tentative D call: TRBD2 (5 bases). Trimming removed 7 bases from V and 0 bases from J, with 15 bases in between. The CDR3 is made up of 15 amino acids. Looked up from germline, CDR1 is SEHNR and CDR2 is FQNEAQ (reference sequence). Here the CDR3 DNA reads TGTGCCAGCACCCTTAACGAGGGCCACCAAGAGACCCAGTACTTC. Protein product: CASTLNEGHQETQYF.

This clonotype was picked up one time. This chain uses TRBV20-1 with TRBJ1-1, with D perhaps matching TRBD1 (6 bases). V gave up 6 bases and J gave up 3 bases, with 17 bases separating them. Germline-derived CDR1 and CDR2 are DFQATT and SNEGSKA (reference sequence). The CDR3 covers 14 residues. CDR3 sequence (DNA): TGCAGTGCCTCGAGGGGGGCTGGGGACACTGAAGCTTTCTTT. Its translation: CSASRGAGDTEAFF.

The table lists this clonotype with many counts. The genes are TRBV13 and TRBJ2-5; 7 bases match TRBD1. CDR1 PRHDT and CDR2 FYEKMQ come from the germline V gene (reference sequence). CDR3 length equals 13 residues. The junction had 6 bases not matched to a gene; V was cut back by 0 bases and J by 11 bases. Here the CDR3 DNA reads TGTGCCAGCAGCTTAGGGACAGGGAAGGAGCAGTACTTC. This encodes CASSLGTGKEQYF.